These T cell receptor beta chains were read from a single sample in a study of cytomegalovirus exposure and HLA in healthy donors. Sequenced by immunoSEQ multiplex PCR; TCRdb stores in-frame clones only, minus some. The table records some 70,000 clones, around 68% of them present only once. The sample comprised PBMCs. These receptors all stem from a woman aged 30 to 39 in good health and CMV-seronegative. The CDR3 runs from the conserved cysteine through the conserved F or W. Fields, in order: V gene, D gene, clone size, J gene, CDR3 protein, CDR3 DNA. A D gene is named only where the DNA matches it firmly. Only part of the rows carry a size: once, few, many, or a class if the clone is expanded.

V: TRBV6-4
D: .
size: few
J: TRBJ1-5
CDR3: CASSPGQSSNQPQHF
DNA: TGTGCCAGCAGTCCAGGACAGTCAAGCAATCAGCCCCAGCATTTT

V: TRBV7-9
D: .
size: .
J: TRBJ2-7
CDR3: CSSSRGSYEQYF
DNA: TGTTCCAGCAGCAGGGGTTCCTACGAGCAGTACTTC

V: TRBV19
D: .
size: .
J: TRBJ1-3
CDR3: CASSMSRAGNTIYF
DNA: TGTGCCAGTAGTATGTCCAGGGCTGGAAACACCATATATTTT

V: TRBV7-9
D: TRBD2
size: .
J: TRBJ2-3
CDR3: CASSLSRGVTDTQYF
DNA: TGTGCCAGCAGCTTAAGCCGGGGGGTCACAGATACGCAGTATTTT

V: TRBV7-7
D: .
size: .
J: TRBJ2-2
CDR3: CASSWPPGELFF
DNA: TGTGCCAGCAGCTGGCCCCCCGGGGAGCTGTTTTTT

V: TRBV5-1
D: .
size: .
J: TRBJ1-1
CDR3: CASSLDRAGTEAFF
DNA: TGCGCCAGCAGCTTGGACCGGGCGGGGACTGAAGCTTTCTTT

V: TRBV27
D: .
size: .
J: TRBJ1-5
CDR3: CASSPTFSNQPQHF
DNA: TGTGCCAGCAGCCCGACATTTAGCAATCAGCCCCAGCATTTT

V: TRBV6-5
D: TRBD1
size: few
J: TRBJ1-5
CDR3: CASSPDRGANQPQHF
DNA: TGTGCCAGCAGCCCCGACAGGGGCGCCAATCAGCCCCAGCATTTT

V: TRBV18
D: .
size: .
J: TRBJ1-4
CDR3: CASSPPGLATNEKLFF
DNA: TGTGCCAGCTCACCACCGGGCCTTGCAACTAATGAAAAACTGTTTTTT

V: TRBV19
D: TRBD1
size: .
J: TRBJ1-1
CDR3: CASSPRQGFRAFF
DNA: TGTGCCAGTAGTCCTAGACAGGGATTTCGAGCTTTCTTT

V: TRBV14
D: TRBD1
size: once
J: TRBJ1-2
CDR3: CASSQDPMGQGLAYGYTF
DNA: TGTGCCAGCAGCCAAGATCCTATGGGACAGGGACTGGCTTATGGCTACACCTTC

V: TRBV5-1
D: TRBD2
size: .
J: TRBJ2-1
CDR3: CASSAGLAGGINEQFF
DNA: TGCGCCAGCAGCGCCGGACTAGCGGGGGGAATCAATGAGCAGTTCTTC

V: TRBV29-1
D: .
size: .
J: TRBJ2-1
CDR3: CSVKKADTYNEQFF
DNA: TGCAGCGTTAAGAAGGCGGATACCTACAATGAGCAGTTCTTC

V: TRBV4-3
D: .
size: .
J: TRBJ1-5
CDR3: CASSPDRSNQPQHF
DNA: TGCGCCAGCAGCCCAGACAGAAGCAATCAGCCCCAGCATTTT

V: TRBV5-4
D: .
size: .
J: TRBJ2-1
CDR3: CASSSASSSYNEQFF
DNA: TGTGCCAGCAGCTCCGCTAGTAGCTCCTACAATGAGCAGTTCTTC

V: TRBV6-1
D: .
size: .
J: TRBJ1-5
CDR3: CASSESGLLYQPQHF
DNA: TGTGCCAGCAGTGAGTCGGGATTACTCTACCAGCCCCAGCATTTT